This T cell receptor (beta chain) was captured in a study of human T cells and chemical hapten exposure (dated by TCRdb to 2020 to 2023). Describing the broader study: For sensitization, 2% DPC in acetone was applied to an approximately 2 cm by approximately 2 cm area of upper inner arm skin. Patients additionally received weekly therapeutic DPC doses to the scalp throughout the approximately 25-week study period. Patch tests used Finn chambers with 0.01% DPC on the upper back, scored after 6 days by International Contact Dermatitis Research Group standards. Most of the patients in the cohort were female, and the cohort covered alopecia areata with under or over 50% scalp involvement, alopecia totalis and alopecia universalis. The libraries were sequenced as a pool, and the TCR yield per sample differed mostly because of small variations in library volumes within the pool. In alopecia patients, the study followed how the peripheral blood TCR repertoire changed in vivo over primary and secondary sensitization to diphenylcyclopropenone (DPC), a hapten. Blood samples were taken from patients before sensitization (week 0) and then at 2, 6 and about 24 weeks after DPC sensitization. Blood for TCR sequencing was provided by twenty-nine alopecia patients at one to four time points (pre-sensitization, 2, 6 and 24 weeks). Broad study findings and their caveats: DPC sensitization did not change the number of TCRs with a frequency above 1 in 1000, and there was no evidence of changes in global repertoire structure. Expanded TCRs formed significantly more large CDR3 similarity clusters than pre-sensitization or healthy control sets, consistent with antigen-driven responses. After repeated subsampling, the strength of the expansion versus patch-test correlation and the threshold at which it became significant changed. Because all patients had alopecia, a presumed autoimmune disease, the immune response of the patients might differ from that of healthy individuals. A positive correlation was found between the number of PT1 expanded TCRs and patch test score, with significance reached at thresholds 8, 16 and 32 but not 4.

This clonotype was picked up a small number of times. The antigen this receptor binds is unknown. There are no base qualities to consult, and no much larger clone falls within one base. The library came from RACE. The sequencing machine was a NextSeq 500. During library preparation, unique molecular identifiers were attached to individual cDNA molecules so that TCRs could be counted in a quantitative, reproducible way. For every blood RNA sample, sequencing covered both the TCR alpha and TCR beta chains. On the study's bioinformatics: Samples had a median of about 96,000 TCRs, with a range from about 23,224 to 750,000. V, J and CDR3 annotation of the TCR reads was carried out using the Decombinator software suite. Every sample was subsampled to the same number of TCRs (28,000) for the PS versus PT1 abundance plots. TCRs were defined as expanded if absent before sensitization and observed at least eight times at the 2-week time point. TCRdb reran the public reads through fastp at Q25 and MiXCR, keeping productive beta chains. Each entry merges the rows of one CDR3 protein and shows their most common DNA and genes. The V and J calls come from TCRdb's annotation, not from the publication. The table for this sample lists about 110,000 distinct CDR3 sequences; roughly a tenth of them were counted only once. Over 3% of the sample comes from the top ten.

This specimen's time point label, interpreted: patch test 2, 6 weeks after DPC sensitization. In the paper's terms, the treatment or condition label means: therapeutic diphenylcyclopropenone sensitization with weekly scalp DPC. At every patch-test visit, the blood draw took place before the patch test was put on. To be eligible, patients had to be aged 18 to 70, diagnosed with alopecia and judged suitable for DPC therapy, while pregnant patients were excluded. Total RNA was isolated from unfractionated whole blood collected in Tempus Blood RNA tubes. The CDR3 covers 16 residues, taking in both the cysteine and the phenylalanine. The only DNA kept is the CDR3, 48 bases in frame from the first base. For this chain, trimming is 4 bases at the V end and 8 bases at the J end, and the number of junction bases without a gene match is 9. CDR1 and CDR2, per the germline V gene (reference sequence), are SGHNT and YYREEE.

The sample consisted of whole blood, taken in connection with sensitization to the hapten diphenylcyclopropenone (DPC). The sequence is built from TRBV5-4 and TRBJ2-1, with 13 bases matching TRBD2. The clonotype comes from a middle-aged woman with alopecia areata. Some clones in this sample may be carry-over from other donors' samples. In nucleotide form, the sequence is TGTGCCAGCAGCCCCAAGACTAGCGGGGGGCATCATGAGCAGTTCTTC. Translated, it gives CASSPKTSGGHHEQFF. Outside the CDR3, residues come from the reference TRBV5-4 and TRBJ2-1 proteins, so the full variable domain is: ETGVTQSPTHLIKTRGQQVTLRCSSQSGHNTVSWYQQALGQGPQFIFQYYREEENGRGNFPPRFSGLQFPNYSSELNVNALELDDSALYLCASSPKTSGGHHEQFFGPGTRLTVL.